A single sample is the source of the 25 T cell receptor beta chains below, sequenced in a study of low-dose radiotherapy and immunotherapy resistance in tumors. Both a constant-region primer and a V-primer adapter served to amplify TCRs across 20 to 25 PCR cycles. One entry per CDR3 protein, called by TCRdb with MiXCR from the reads. The sample has roughly 50,000 distinct CDR3 sequences; around 34% are singletons. As for time point: after trial treatment. The treatment: LDRT plus nivolumab, ipilimumab, low-dose cyclophosphamide and aspirin (RACIN trial). The source material was PBMCs, sampled after low-dose radiotherapy plus immunotherapy. Every receptor here comes from a male donor with rectosigmoid adenocarcinoma.

J is TRBJ2-3 and V is TRBV6-2 or TRBV6-3; no definite D call. There are 13 residues in the CDR3. Germline V CDR1 and CDR2: MNHEY, SVGEGT. Trimming took off 5 bases at V and 0 bases at J, with 6 bases between the two ends. The CDR3 protein is CASSPESTDTQYF. CDR3 nucleotide sequence: TGTGCCAGCAGTCCGGAAAGCACAGATACGCAGTATTTT.

The sample holds many counts of this clonotype. This rearrangement joins TRBV7-2 to TRBJ2-5; TRBD1 might be the D (6 bases). V was pared by 2 bases and J by 3 bases, with 13 bases between. Germline CDR1 SGHTA, CDR2 FQGNSA. The CDR3 length is 15 residues. In nucleotides, the CDR3 is TGTGCCAGCAGCTTACAGGGGCCAGGAAAAGAGACCCAGTACTTC. Translation: CASSLQGPGKETQYF.

This clonotype came up many times. The V and J genes are TRBV7-2 and TRBJ1-5; D might be TRBD1 (6 bases). The germline CDR1 and CDR2 sequences are SGHTA and FQGNSA. V dropped 1 base and J dropped 3 bases, with 13 bases sitting between them. The CDR3 consists of 16 residues. CDR3 coding DNA: TGTGCCAGCAGCTTAGAGGGGGGCAGACCCAATCAGCCCCAGCATTTT. Amino acids: CASSLEGGRPNQPQHF.

The CDR3 sequence is CSARDAIGFDNEQFF. The CDR3 DNA reads as TGCAGTGCTAGAGATGCTATTGGTTTCGACAATGAGCAGTTCTTC. J is TRBJ2-1 and V is TRBV20-1, with no clear D. There are 15 residues in the CDR3. CDR1 and CDR2 (germline): DFQATT, SNEGSKA (reference sequence). The germline V and J ends were trimmed by 0 bases and 5 bases, with 14 bases remaining between them.

This clonotype was detected a few times. The chain recombines TRBV11-2 with TRBJ2-7; 8 bases map to TRBD2. Germline-derived CDR1 and CDR2 are SGHAT and FQNNGV. V gave up 5 bases and J gave up 4 bases; unmatched junction bases: 7. The CDR3 is 14 amino acids. For the CDR3, the DNA is TGTGCCAGCAGCCCATCCGGGAGGGCTTACGAGCAGTACTTC. Encoded protein: CASSPSGRAYEQYF.

The chain employs TRBV7-3 and TRBJ1-3, with a possible D match to TRBD1 (5 bases). V shed 5 bases and J shed 0 bases, with 11 bases lying between them. Germline CDR1 SGHTA, CDR2 FQGTGA. The CDR3 runs to 15 residues. In DNA, the CDR3 is TGTGCCAGCAGCCCGGGGGAGAGCTCTGGAAACACCATATATTTT. This codes for CASSPGESSGNTIYF.

This clonotype was seen at least ten times. This chain links TRBV20-1 with TRBJ2-1; no clear D. Germline CDR1 reads DFQATT; CDR2 reads SNEGSKA (reference sequence). V was trimmed by 6 bases and J by 10 bases, leaving 13 bases between them. There are 11 residues in the CDR3. The CDR3 coding sequence is TGCAGTGCGTCCGCCCTCGGCGAGCAGTTCTTC. Its translation is CSASALGEQFF.

Ten or more counts support this clonotype. The V call is TRBV24-1, the J call TRBJ2-1; TRBD1 matches at 10 bases. Germline-derived CDR1 and CDR2 are KGHDR and SFDVKD. CDR3 length: 13 amino acids. J was trimmed by 13 bases and V by 4 bases; bases with no gene match: 6. The CDR3 DNA is TGTGCCACCAGTGACGCCCAGACAGGGGGCCAGTTCTTC. Its protein product is CATSDAQTGGQFF.

The sample holds many counts of this clonotype. DNA of the CDR3: TGCAGTGCTAGAGATACAGGATCGGTAGGAGGGTTAGGAAACACCATATATTTT. It encodes CSARDTGSVGGLGNTIYF. The chain joins TRBV20-1 to TRBJ1-3, with a weak D call TRBD1 (5 bases). CDR3 length equals 18 residues. V shed 0 bases and J shed 4 bases, with 22 bases lying between them. The germline V gene has CDR1 DFQATT and CDR2 SNEGSKA (reference sequence).

This clonotype was picked up many times. The chain recombines TRBV5-4 with TRBJ2-2; D is uncertain. Germline V gene data show CDR1 as SGHNT and CDR2 as YYREEE (reference sequence). The length of the CDR3 is 16 residues. V lost 6 bases and J lost 0, with 15 bases in between. The CDR3 coding sequence is TGTGCCAGCACCCCGGTTAGCCACGCGAACACCGGGGAGCTGTTTTTT. The encoded protein is CASTPVSHANTGELFF.

This clonotype was detected ten times or more. The chain links TRBV9 to TRBJ1-1; D possibly corresponds to TRBD1 (6 bases). The CDR3 consists of 15 residues. V shed 2 bases and J shed 0 bases, with 11 bases lying between them. CDR1 is SGDLS, CDR2 YYNGEE, per germline. CDR3 amino acids: CASSVAGTMNTEAFF. DNA for the CDR3: TGTGCCAGCAGCGTCGCCGGGACAATGAACACTGAAGCTTTCTTT.

About this clonotype itself: No DNA is shown, since the ends of the CDR3 on it are uncertain; the CDR3 is the one TCRdb lists. This chain joins TRBV6-2 or TRBV6-3 and TRBJ1-4. The CDR3 comprises 15 residues, both ends counted. Germline V CDR1 and CDR2: MNHEY, SVGEGT. The CDR3 here is CASNYITTNEKLFFF.

V is TRBV7-8 and J is TRBJ2-5; unclear D gene. The V and J ends lost 5 bases and 1 base respectively, with 14 bases between them. There are 15 residues in the CDR3. CDR1 and CDR2 from the germline V gene are SGHVS and FQNEAQ. The CDR3 region has the DNA TGTGCCAGCAGCAGTGTCAAGGGTCCCCAAGAGACCCAGTACTTC. This codes for CASSSVKGPQETQYF.

J is TRBJ2-1 and V is TRBV6-2 or TRBV6-3; 8 bases map to TRBD2. V lost 4 bases and J lost 10; bases outside the gene matches: 9. Per germline, CDR1 MNHEY and CDR2 SVGEGT. The length of the CDR3 is 14 residues. The CDR3 loop is CASSFTGGPGEQFF. In DNA form, the CDR3 reads TGTGCCAGCAGTTTCACGGGAGGGCCGGGAGAGCAGTTCTTC.

The chain couples TRBV2 to TRBJ2-3, with a weak D call TRBD2 (5 bases). This CDR3 region has 14 residues. The V gene lost 4 bases and the J gene lost 2 bases, with 10 bases spanning the gap. From germline, CDR1 is SNHLY and CDR2 FYNNEI. The DNA for the CDR3 is TGTGCCAGCAGTGCCAGCGGACTCACAGATACGCAGTATTTT. As protein: CASSASGLTDTQYF.

The genes are TRBV12-3 or TRBV12-4 and TRBJ2-2; TRBD1 aligns across 7 bases. The CDR3 covers 15 residues. V shed 5 bases, J shed 0 bases, and the junction held 3 bases outside the gene matches. The CDR3 spells CASSQDRSNTGELFF. CDR3 in DNA: TGTGCCAGCAGTCAGGACAGGTCGAACACCGGGGAGCTGTTTTTT.

The V call is TRBV6-6, the J call TRBJ1-1; 7 bases align to TRBD1. There are 14 residues in the CDR3. Trimming at V came to 5 bases and at J to 0 bases, leaving 3 bases not matched to a gene. Germline V lookup: CDR1 MNHNY, CDR2 SVGAGI (reference sequence). As DNA, the CDR3 is TGTGCCAGCAGTCCCACAGGGGTGAACACTGAAGCTTTCTTT. Translating gives CASSPTGVNTEAFF.

This clonotype was seen ten or more times. The chain carries TRBV9 and TRBJ2-3; D perhaps matches TRBD2 (6 bases). Trimming stripped 3 bases from V and 9 bases from J, with 11 bases between. The germline CDR1 and CDR2 sequences are SGDLS and YYNGEE. This CDR3 has 12 residues. DNA of the CDR3: TGTGCCAGCAGCGCTCGCCGGGGGACGCAGTATTTT. Translating gives CASSARRGTQYF.

Only a few counts were recorded for this clonotype. J is TRBJ2-1 and V is TRBV5-1; TRBD1 agrees at 8 bases. Germline V gene lookup returns CDR1 SGHRS and CDR2 YFSETQ. Losses at the gene ends were 4 bases for V and 5 bases for J; bases not matched to a gene: 5. There are 14 residues in the CDR3. The CDR3 region has the DNA TGCGCCAGCAGCGTCTGGGACAGGAACAATGAGCAGTTCTTC. Its protein is CASSVWDRNNEQFF.

The chain has TRBV6-6 and TRBJ1-1, with D maybe TRBD1 (6 bases). The CDR3 totals 14 residues. Germline CDR1 and CDR2: MNHNY and SVGAGI (reference sequence). Trimming removed 6 bases at V and 4 bases at J, with 15 bases between. CDR3 residues: CASSPRGEGTEAFF. The CDR3, as DNA: TGTGCCAGCAGCCCCAGGGGAGAGGGCACTGAAGCTTTCTTT.

The rearrangement uses TRBV23-1 and TRBJ2-1, with 9 bases that match TRBD2. TRBV23-1 is placed among ORFs of uncertain function. Unmatched junction bases numbered 9, after V lost 0 bases and J lost 9 bases. The CDR3 is 16 amino acids. CDR3: CASSQSDSGGHPEQFF. CDR3 nucleotides: TGCGCCAGCAGTCAATCCGACAGCGGGGGGCACCCTGAGCAGTTCTTC.

The V call is TRBV18, the J call TRBJ2-4, with 7 bases lining up with TRBD2. Unmatched junction bases numbered 7, after V lost 6 bases and J lost 5 bases. Germline CDR1 and CDR2: KGHSH and LQKENI. The CDR3 sequence is 14 residues long. This chain's CDR3 is CASSTPGRENIQYF. CDR3 nucleotide sequence: TGTGCCAGCTCCACGCCAGGGAGGGAAAACATTCAGTACTTC.

In this sample, this clonotype turned up a few times. One end of the junction varies from germline; a read error may be responsible. This chain connects TRBV5-3 to TRBJ1-6; perhaps TRBD1 as D (6 bases). TRBV5-3 is an ORF for which the function is uncertain. The CDR3 runs to 15 residues. CDR3 residues: CASSSWGLQNSPLHF. The CDR3 DNA is TGTGCCAGCAGCTCGTGGGGGCTCCAAAATTCACCCCTCCACTTT.

The sample holds many counts of this clonotype. J is TRBJ1-5 and V is TRBV20-1; D is perhaps TRBD1 (5 bases). Germline lookup yields CDR1 DFQATT and CDR2 SNEGSKA (reference sequence). V dropped 1 base and J dropped 6 bases, with 22 bases sitting between them. This CDR3 has 17 residues. Here the CDR3 DNA reads TGCAGTGCTAGAGGCAAAAGGGCAGGGTTCGTCGTTCAGCCCCAGCATTTT. Translated, it gives CSARGKRAGFVVQPQHF.

The rearrangement uses TRBV6-6 and TRBJ2-7, with unresolved D. Trimming stripped 3 bases from V and 3 bases from J, with 9 bases between. The CDR3 covers 13 residues. Germline V CDR1 and CDR2: MNHNY, SVGAGI (reference sequence). CDR3 in DNA: TGTGCCAGCAGTTATAAAGAGCTCTACGAGCAGTACTTC. Translating gives CASSYKELYEQYF.